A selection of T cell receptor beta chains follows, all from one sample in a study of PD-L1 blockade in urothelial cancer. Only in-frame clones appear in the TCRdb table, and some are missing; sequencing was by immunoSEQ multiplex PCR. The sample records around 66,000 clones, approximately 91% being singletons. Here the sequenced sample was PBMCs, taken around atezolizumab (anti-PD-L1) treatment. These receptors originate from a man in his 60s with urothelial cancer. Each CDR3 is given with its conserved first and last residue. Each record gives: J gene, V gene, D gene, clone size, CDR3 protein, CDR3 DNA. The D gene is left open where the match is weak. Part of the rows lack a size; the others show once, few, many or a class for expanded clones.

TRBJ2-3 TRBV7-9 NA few CASSPHEAGTQYF TGTGCCAGCAGCCCCCACGAGGCCGGTACGCAGTATTTT
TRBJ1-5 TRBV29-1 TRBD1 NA CSATGTGGPNQPQHF TGCAGCGCGACCGGGACAGGGGGCCCCAATCAGCCCCAGCATTTT
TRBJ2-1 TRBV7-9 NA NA CASSLEGGGEQFF TGTGCCAGCAGCTTAGAAGGGGGTGGTGAGCAGTTCTTC
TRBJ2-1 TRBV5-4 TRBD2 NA CASSSTSGNINEQFF TGTGCCAGCAGCTCGACTAGCGGGAATATCAATGAGCAGTTCTTC
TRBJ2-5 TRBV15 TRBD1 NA CATSRGKGGVEETQYF TGTGCCACCAGCAGAGGCAAAGGGGGCGTTGAAGAGACCCAGTACTTC
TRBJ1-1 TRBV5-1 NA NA CASSLALGGEAFF TGCGCCAGCAGCTTGGCCCTGGGGGGTGAAGCTTTCTTT
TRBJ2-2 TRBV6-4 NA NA CASSPSATGELFF TGTGCCAGCAGTCCCTCTGCGACCGGGGAGCTGTTTTTT
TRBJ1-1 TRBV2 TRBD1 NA CASRIQGKAEAFF TGTGCCAGCAGGATACAGGGGAAGGCTGAAGCTTTCTTT
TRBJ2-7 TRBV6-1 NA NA CASGRGDNYEQYF TGTGCCAGTGGGAGGGGGGACAACTACGAGCAGTACTTC
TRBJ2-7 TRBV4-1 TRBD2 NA CASSKHLTSGGFSYEQYF TGCGCCAGCAGCAAGCACCTTACTAGCGGGGGCTTCTCCTACGAGCAGTACTTC
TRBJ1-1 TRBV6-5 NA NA CATLSEGGGTEAFF TGTGCCACCCTTTCGGAGGGAGGGGGGACTGAAGCTTTCTTT
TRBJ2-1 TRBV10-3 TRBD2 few CAIRERERGNEQFF TGTGCCATCAGAGAGCGGGAGAGGGGCAATGAGCAGTTCTTC
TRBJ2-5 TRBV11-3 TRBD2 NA CASSLRAGGSQETQYF TGTGCCAGCAGCTTAAGGGCCGGGGGGTCCCAAGAGACCCAGTACTTC
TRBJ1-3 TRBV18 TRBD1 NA CASSREQGGNTIYF TGTGCCAGCTCGAGAGAACAGGGGGGAAACACCATATATTTT
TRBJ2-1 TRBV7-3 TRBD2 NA CASSLMPTSGVSNEQFF TGTGCCAGCAGCTTAATGCCGACTAGCGGGGTTAGCAATGAGCAGTTCTTC
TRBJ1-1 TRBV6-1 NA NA CASSDSDNIGAFF TGTGCCAGCAGTGATAGTGACAATATCGGAGCTTTCTTT
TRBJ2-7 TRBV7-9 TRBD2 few CASSLVTGRDEQYF TGTGCCAGCAGCTTAGTGACCGGGAGGGACGAGCAGTACTTC
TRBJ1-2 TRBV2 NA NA CASSGTFFTYGYTF TGTGCCAGCAGTGGGACTTTTTTCACCTATGGCTACACCTTC
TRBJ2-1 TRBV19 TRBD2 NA CASSTGEGYNEQFF TGTGCCAGTAGTACGGGGGAGGGATACAATGAGCAGTTCTTC
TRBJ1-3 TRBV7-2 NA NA CASSLAPIGNTIYF TGTGCCAGCAGCTTAGCCCCTATTGGAAACACCATATATTTT
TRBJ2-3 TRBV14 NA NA CASSRRQASTDTQYF TGTGCCAGCAGCCGTAGACAGGCTAGCACAGATACGCAGTATTTT
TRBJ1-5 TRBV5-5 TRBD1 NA CASSSDGDRPQHF TGTGCCAGCAGTTCCGATGGGGACAGGCCCCAGCATTTT
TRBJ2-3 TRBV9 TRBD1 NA CASSLWDSYTDTQYF TGTGCCAGCAGCTTGTGGGACAGCTACACAGATACGCAGTATTTT
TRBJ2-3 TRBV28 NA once CASSLVVLAGTDTQYF TGTGCCAGCAGTTTAGTGGTGCTAGCCGGCACAGATACGCAGTATTTT
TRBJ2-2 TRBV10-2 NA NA CASSELGRGMRTGELFF TGCGCCAGCAGTGAATTGGGCAGGGGCATGCGGACCGGGGAGCTGTTTTTT
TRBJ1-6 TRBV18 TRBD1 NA CASSSPTQGASPLHF TGTGCCAGCTCATCGCCAACCCAGGGGGCCTCACCCCTCCACTTT
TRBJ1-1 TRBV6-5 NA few CASRSTGMTEAFF TGTGCCAGCCGCTCAACGGGGATGACTGAAGCTTTCTTT
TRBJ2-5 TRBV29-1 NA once CSVEDYGGKQETQYF TGCAGCGTTGAAGATTACGGGGGAAAGCAAGAGACCCAGTACTTC
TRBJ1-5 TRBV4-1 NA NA CASSQVGGSQPQHF TGCGCCAGCAGCCAAGTGGGGGGAAGTCAGCCCCAGCATTTT
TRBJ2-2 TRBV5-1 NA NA CASSFHGELFF TGCGCCAGCAGCTTTCACGGGGAGCTGTTTTTT
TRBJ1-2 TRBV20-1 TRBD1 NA CSARQGSGYTF TGCAGTGCCCGACAGGGAAGCGGCTACACCTTC
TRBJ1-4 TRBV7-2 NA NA CASSLGWGRIEKLFF TGTGCCAGCAGCTTAGGGTGGGGCAGAATTGAAAAACTGTTTTTT
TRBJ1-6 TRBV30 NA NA CAWSVAGISLHF TGTGCCTGGAGTGTAGCAGGGATATCCCTCCACTTT
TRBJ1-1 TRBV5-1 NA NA CASSFTGSNTEAFF TGCGCCAGCAGCTTCACAGGTTCGAACACTGAAGCTTTCTTT
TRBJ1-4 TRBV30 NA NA CAWNLYWEAELFF TGTGCCTGGAATCTTTATTGGGAGGCGGAACTGTTTTTT
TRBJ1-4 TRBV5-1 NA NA CASSSERGRKLFF TGCGCCAGCAGCTCGGAGCGGGGGAGAAAACTGTTTTTT
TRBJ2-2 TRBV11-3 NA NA CASSLVGDTGELFF TGTGCCAGCAGCTTAGTAGGGGACACCGGGGAGCTGTTTTTT
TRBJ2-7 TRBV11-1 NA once CASSLAGGAGAMGEQYF TGTGCCAGCAGCTTAGCCGGAGGGGCTGGGGCCATGGGGGAGCAGTACTTC
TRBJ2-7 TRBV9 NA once CASSVGLFPDEQYF TGTGCCAGCAGCGTAGGTCTATTTCCGGACGAGCAGTACTTC
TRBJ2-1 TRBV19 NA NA CASSIGGRPAYNEQFF TGTGCCAGTAGTATCGGCGGGCGCCCTGCCTACAATGAGCAGTTCTTC
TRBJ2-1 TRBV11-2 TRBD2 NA CASSLGGASGSSYNEQFF TGTGCCAGCAGCTTAGGAGGGGCTAGCGGGAGCTCCTACAATGAGCAGTTCTTC
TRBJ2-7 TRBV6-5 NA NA CASSYSRTNEQYF TGTGCCAGCAGTTACTCCCGGACTAACGAGCAGTACTTC
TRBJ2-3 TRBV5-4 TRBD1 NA CASSLEGGPGTDTQYF TGTGCCAGCAGCTTGGAAGGGGGCCCTGGCACAGATACGCAGTATTTT
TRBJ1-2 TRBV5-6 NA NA CASSPVGPRTYGYTF TGTGCCAGCAGCCCCGTGGGGCCGCGCACCTATGGCTACACCTTC
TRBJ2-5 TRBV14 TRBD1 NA CASSHTKILGTGQETQYF TGTGCCAGCAGCCACACGAAAATTCTTGGGACAGGACAAGAGACCCAGTACTTC
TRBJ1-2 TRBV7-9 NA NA CASSLVEQANYGYTF TGTGCCAGCAGCTTAGTAGAACAGGCAAACTATGGCTACACCTTC
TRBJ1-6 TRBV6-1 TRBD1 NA CASSELGTVVSPLHF TGTGCCAGCAGTGAGCTCGGGACAGTAGTATCACCCCTCCACTTT
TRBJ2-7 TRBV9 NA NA CASSVDASEYEQYF TGTGCCAGCAGCGTAGACGCAAGCGAGTACGAGCAGTACTTC
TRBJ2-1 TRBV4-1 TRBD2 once CASSPHGAGVGNEQFF TGCGCCAGCAGCCCCCACGGTGCGGGAGTGGGCAATGAGCAGTTCTTC
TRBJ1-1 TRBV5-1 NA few CASSSGVAEAFF TGCGCCAGCAGTTCAGGGGTCGCTGAAGCTTTCTTT
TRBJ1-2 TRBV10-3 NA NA CAISEEINYGYTF TGTGCCATCAGTGAGGAGATTAACTATGGCTACACCTTC
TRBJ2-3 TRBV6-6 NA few CASSTGKRDTQYF TGTGCCAGCAGCACAGGGAAGCGTGATACGCAGTATTTT
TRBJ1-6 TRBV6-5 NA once CASRTGWNSPLHF TGTGCCAGCAGAACAGGGTGGAATTCACCCCTCCACTTT
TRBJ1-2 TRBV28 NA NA CASSLSGRNYGYTF TGTGCCAGCAGTTTATCCGGCAGGAACTATGGCTACACCTTC
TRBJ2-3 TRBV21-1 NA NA CASSKVRRSTDTQYF TGTGCCAGCAGCAAAGTGAGAAGATCCACAGATACGCAGTATTTT
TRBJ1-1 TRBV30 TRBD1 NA CALRRDRAQGTEAFF TGTGCCTTACGCCGGGACAGAGCTCAGGGGACTGAAGCTTTCTTT
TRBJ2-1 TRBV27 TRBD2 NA CASSLLAGQNEQFF TGTGCCAGCAGTTTGCTAGCGGGACAAAATGAGCAGTTCTTC